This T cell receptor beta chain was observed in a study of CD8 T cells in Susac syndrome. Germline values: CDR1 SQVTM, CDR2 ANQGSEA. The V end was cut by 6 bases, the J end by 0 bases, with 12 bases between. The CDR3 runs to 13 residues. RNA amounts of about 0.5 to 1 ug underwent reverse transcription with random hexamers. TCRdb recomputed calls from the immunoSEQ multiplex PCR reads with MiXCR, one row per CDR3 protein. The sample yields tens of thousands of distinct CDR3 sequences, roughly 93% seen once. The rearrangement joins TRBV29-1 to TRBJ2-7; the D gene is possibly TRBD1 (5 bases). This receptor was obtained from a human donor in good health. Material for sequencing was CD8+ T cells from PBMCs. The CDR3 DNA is TGCAGCGTCATAAAGGGGTCCTCCTACGAGCAGTACTTC. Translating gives CSVIKGSSYEQYF.